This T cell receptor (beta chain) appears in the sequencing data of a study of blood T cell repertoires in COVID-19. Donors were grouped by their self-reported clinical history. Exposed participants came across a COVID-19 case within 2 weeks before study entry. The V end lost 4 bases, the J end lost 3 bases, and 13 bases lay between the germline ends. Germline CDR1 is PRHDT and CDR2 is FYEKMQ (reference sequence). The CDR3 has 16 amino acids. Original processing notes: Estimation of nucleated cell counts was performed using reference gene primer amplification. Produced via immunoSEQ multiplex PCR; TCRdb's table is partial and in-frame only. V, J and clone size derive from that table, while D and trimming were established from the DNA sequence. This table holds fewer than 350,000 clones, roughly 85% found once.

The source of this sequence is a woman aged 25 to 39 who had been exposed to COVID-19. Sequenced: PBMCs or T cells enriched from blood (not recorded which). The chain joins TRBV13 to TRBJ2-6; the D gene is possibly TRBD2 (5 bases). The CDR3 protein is CASSSHRTGGANVLTF. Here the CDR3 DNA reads TGTGCCAGCAGCTCCCACCGGACTGGTGGGGCCAACGTCCTGACTTTC.